Described below is a single T cell receptor (beta chain) sequence and its context. Its recognized antigen is unknown. It has no much larger one-base neighbor in the sample; base qualities were not kept. This sample is drawn from a study of cytomegalovirus exposure and HLA in healthy donors (dated by TCRdb to 2015 to 2018). For context, the study as a whole: A later analysis indicated that the 95 to 150 validation repertoires were generated on the platform also employed for the approximately 700 repertoires of the first cohort. The aim of the study was to test whether cataloging public T cell receptors could identify signatures of past pathogen exposure. To predict cytomegalovirus infection status, the study combined high-throughput TCR immunosequencing, statistical association of individual TCRs with disease status, and machine learning. In addition to the first cohort of 650 to 750 subjects, a separate validation cohort of under 150 different subjects was used.

Overall study results and their limits: In both the original and validation cohorts, the classifier was reported to diagnose cytomegalovirus status with high specificity and sensitivity. Subsequent analysis determined that TCRs grouped into clusters in the first cohort also showed a tendency toward co-occurrence across the roughly 130 validation repertoires, and roughly 95% of cluster scores exceeded 0. It was suggested by the authors that the approach could potentially be generalized to other disease states and immunological phenotypes. In the study, around 160 TCR beta chains were listed as associated with cytomegalovirus. A few of the identified cytomegalovirus-associated TCR beta chains were confirmed in vitro to be specific for cytomegalovirus antigens. Most TCR sequences were observed very rarely across donors, whereas some public TCRs were present in many individuals. All 120 or so repertoires were used to score co-occurrence in the validation cohort in a later analysis, because that analysis had no HLA typing for the cohort.

To prepare the library, the immunoSEQ multiplex PCR assay was applied. Per the original workflow: A statistical classification framework was built for diagnosing cytomegalovirus status from the catalog of TCR beta chain sequences. TCRdb's version of the immuneACCESS table is confined to in-frame rearrangements and falls short of the full clone set. An unresolved V gene accounts for under half of the shortfall where checked; the remainder is of unknown origin. That table gives V, J and clone size, and the DNA gave D and trimming. The sample has about 120,000 clones on record, around 87% of them singletons. The ten biggest clones cover under 6.5% of the sample. Separate from the approximately 670-subject first cohort, the validation cohort of 95 to 150 subjects was the group to which the donors belonged. Sequences LNHNV (CDR1) and YYDKDF (CDR2) are obtained from the germline V gene (reference sequence). The CDR3, from cysteine to phenylalanine, totals 15 residues. The DNA shown is the 45-base CDR3, in frame from base 1. V is pruned by 7 bases and J by 4 bases, leaving 13 bases of the junction without a gene match.

The rearranged segments are TRBV15 and TRBJ2-7; 7 nucleotides in the junction match TRBD2. Specimen: PBMCs. This receptor was taken from a woman aged 18-29 years in good health and CMV-seropositive. The nucleotide sequence reads TGTGCCACCATCTTACGTGGAGCGGGAATTTACGAGCAGTACTTC. Protein translation: CATILRGAGIYEQYF.